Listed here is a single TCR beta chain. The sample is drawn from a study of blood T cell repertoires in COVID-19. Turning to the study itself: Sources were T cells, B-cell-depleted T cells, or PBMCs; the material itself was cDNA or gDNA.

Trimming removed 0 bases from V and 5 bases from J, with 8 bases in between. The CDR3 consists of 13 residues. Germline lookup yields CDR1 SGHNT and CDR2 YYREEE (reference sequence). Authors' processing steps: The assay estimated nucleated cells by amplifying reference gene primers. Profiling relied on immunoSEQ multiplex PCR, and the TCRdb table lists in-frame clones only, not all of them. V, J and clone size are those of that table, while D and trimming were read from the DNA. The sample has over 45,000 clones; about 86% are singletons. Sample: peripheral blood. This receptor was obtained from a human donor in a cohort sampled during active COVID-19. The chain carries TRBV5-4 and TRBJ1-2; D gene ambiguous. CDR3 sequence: CASSLGQNYGYTF. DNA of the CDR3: TGTGCCAGCAGCTTGGGGCAGAATTATGGCTACACCTTC.